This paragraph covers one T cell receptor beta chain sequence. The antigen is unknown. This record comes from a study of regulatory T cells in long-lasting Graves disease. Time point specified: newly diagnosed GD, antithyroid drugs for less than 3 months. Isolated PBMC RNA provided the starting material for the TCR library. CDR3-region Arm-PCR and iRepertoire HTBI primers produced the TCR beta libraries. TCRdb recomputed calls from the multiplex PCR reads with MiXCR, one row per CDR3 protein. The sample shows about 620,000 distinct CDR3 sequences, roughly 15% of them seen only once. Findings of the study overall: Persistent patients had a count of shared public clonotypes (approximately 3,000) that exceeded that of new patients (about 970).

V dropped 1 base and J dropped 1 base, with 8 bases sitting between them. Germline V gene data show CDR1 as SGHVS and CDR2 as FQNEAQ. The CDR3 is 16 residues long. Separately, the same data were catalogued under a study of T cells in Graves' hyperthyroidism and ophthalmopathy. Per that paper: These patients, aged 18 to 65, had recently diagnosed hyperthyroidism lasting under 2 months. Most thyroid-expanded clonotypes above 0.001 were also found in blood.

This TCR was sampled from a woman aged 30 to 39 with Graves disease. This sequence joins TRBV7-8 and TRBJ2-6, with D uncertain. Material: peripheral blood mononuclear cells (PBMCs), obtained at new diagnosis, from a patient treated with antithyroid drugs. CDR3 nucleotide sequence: TGTGCCAGCAGCTTAGGGGTCCGATCTGGGGCCAACGTCCTGACTTTC. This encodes CASSLGVRSGANVLTF.